These T cell receptor beta chains were read from a single sample in a study of blood T cells in healthy people across ages. TCRdb re-called the 5' RACE reads through MiXCR, storing one row per CDR3 protein. The data contain about 1.1 million distinct CDR3 sequences, more than 30% of them singletons. Sequencing input: blood. These receptors came from a man between 18 and 35 years old in good health. Both conserved end residues are part of each CDR3. A D gene is named only where the DNA matches it firmly. Some rows mark clone size as missing; the rest say once, few, many or name a class of expanded clone.

j_call clone_size d_call v_call cdr3_length cdr3_aa cdr3_nt
TRBJ1-2 - - TRBV5-1 13 CASRGGLVYGYTF TGCGCCAGCAGGGGGGGTCTCGTCTATGGCTACACCTTC
TRBJ2-3 - TRBD2 TRBV4-1 15 CASSQPGGSTDTQYF TGCGCCAGCAGCCAGCCGGGGGGGAGCACAGATACGCAGTATTTT
TRBJ2-5 - TRBD2 TRBV9 14 CASSVEAGVVEQYF TGTGCCAGCAGCGTAGAAGCGGGGGTTGTTGAGCAGTACTTC
TRBJ2-7 once TRBD2 TRBV5-1 16 CASRTLADSFYNEQYF TGCGCCAGCAGGACCCTAGCGGATTCATTCTACAATGAGCAGTACTTC
TRBJ1-1 - TRBD1 TRBV20-1 15 CSARPGTGGYTEAFF TGCAGTGCTAGACCGGGGACAGGGGGATACACTGAAGCTTTCTTT
TRBJ1-2 few TRBD1 TRBV6-5 17 CASSPDPWDRANYGYTF TGTGCCAGCAGTCCGGATCCTTGGGACAGGGCAAACTATGGCTACACCTTC
TRBJ1-1 once - TRBV7-6 15 CASVPRDTLNTEAFF TGTGCCAGCGTCCCCCGGGACACATTAAACACTGAAGCTTTCTTT
TRBJ2-7 - TRBD2 TRBV7-6 16 CASSSLTSGASYEQYF TGTGCCAGCAGCTCTTTGACTAGCGGGGCCTCCTACGAGCAGTACTTC
TRBJ2-3 - - TRBV12-3/TRBV12-4 20 CASSFLRQVEGELGTDTQYF TGTGCCAGCAGTTTTCTTCGGCAGGTTGAGGGTGAGTTAGGCACAGATACGCAGTATTTT
TRBJ2-1 few TRBD2 TRBV2 18 CASSPLAGGPFQTDEQFF TGTGCCAGCAGCCCACTAGCGGGGGGCCCCTTTCAGACCGATGAGCAGTTCTTC
TRBJ2-7 few - TRBV20-1 12 CSARAGLYEQYF TGCAGTGCTAGAGCAGGGTTATATGAGCAGTACTTC
TRBJ2-6 - - TRBV27 15 CASSSLTPGANVLTF TGTGCCAGCAGTTCCCTGACACCTGGGGCCAACGTCCTGACTTTC
TRBJ2-3 few - TRBV7-2 14 CASSSNGPTDTQYF TGTGCCAGCAGCTCAAATGGGCCAACAGATACGCAGTATTTT
TRBJ2-3 - TRBD2 TRBV7-3 16 CASSLNGGGSTDTQYF TGTGCCAGCAGCTTAAACGGGGGGGGAAGCACAGATACGCAGTATTTT
TRBJ2-2 few - TRBV7-2 14 CASSLGGATGELFF TGTGCCAGCAGCTTAGGAGGGGCCACCGGGGAGCTGTTTTTT
TRBJ2-3 - - TRBV29-1 13 CSVDFQGGDTQYF TGCAGCGTTGATTTTCAGGGGGGGGATACGCAGTATTTT
TRBJ2-1 - TRBD1 TRBV4-3 15 CASSLRTGPYNEQFF TGCGCCAGCAGCCTACGGACAGGGCCCTACAATGAGCAGTTCTTC
TRBJ2-3 few - TRBV7-2 16 CASSLDRTAAADTQYF TGTGCCAGCAGCTTAGATAGGACAGCGGCGGCAGATACGCAGTATTTT
TRBJ2-1 - - TRBV4-3 15 CASSHAPGGYNEQFF TGCGCCAGCAGCCACGCACCTGGGGGCTACAATGAGCAGTTCTTC
TRBJ2-3 - - TRBV5-1 17 CASSSLTGTARTDTQYF TGCGCCAGCAGCTCATTAACCGGGACGGCACGCACAGATACGCAGTATTTT
TRBJ1-5 - - TRBV7-2 16 CASSLGGGASNQPQHF TGTGCCAGCAGCTTAGGAGGGGGGGCGAGCAATCAGCCCCAGCATTTT
TRBJ1-1 - - TRBV29-1 12 CSPGGGNTEAFF TGCAGTCCCGGAGGAGGGAACACTGAAGCTTTCTTT
TRBJ2-7 few TRBD1 TRBV9 15 CASSVMGTGTYEQYF TGTGCCAGCAGCGTAATGGGGACAGGGACCTACGAGCAGTACTTC
TRBJ1-2 - - TRBV6-2/TRBV6-3 14 CASTSYGFENGYTF TGTGCCAGCACCTCCTATGGTTTCGAGAATGGCTACACCTTC
TRBJ2-7 - - TRBV20-1 16 CSAPSDRTDDSYEQYF TGCAGTGCGCCAAGCGATAGGACAGACGACTCCTACGAGCAGTACTTC
TRBJ2-1 - - TRBV7-2 14 CASSLESGQDEQFF TGTGCCAGCAGCTTAGAGTCCGGGCAGGATGAGCAGTTTTTC
TRBJ1-4 once - TRBV5-1 20 CASSLAVGVFGTSANEKLFF TGCGCCAGCAGCTTGGCTGTGGGGGTATTTGGGACATCAGCTAATGAAAAACTGTTTTTT
TRBJ2-5 few - TRBV20-1 15 CSARDRGWYQETQYF TGCAGTGCTAGAGATAGGGGATGGTACCAAGAGACCCAGTACTTC
TRBJ1-4 - - TRBV15 14 CATSRDWQNEKLFF TGTGCCACCAGCAGAGATTGGCAGAATGAAAAACTGTTTTTT
TRBJ2-3 - - TRBV20-1 17 CSARAKRRRVGLDTQYF TGCAGTGCTAGAGCCAAACGCCGACGAGTAGGATTAGATACGCAGTATTTT
TRBJ1-5 few TRBD1 TRBV20-1 16 CSAEGQGAPRNQPQHF TGCAGTGCTGAAGGACAGGGGGCACCTCGCAATCAGCCCCAGCATTTT
TRBJ1-2 - TRBD1 TRBV7-9 16 CASSLATGTDTHGYTF TGTGCCAGCAGCTTAGCGACAGGGACCGATACCCATGGCTACACCTTC
TRBJ2-3 - TRBD2 TRBV11-2 15 CASSLDPAGGDTQYF TGTGCCAGCAGCTTAGATCCAGCGGGGGGGGATACGCAGTATTTT
TRBJ2-3 many - TRBV9 12 CASSGQTDTQYF TGTGCCAGCAGCGGACAGACAGATACGCAGTATTTT
TRBJ2-5 - TRBD1 TRBV10-3 16 CAISDSGTGGKETQYF TGTGCCATCAGTGATTCTGGGACAGGGGGCAAAGAGACCCAGTACTTC
TRBJ2-1 few - TRBV7-9 14 CASSLRQIHNEQFF TGTGCCAGCAGCTTAAGACAGATCCACAATGAGCAGTTCTTC
TRBJ2-1 - TRBD2 TRBV12-3/TRBV12-4 15 CASSLLGDGGDEQFF TGTGCCAGCAGTTTATTGGGGGATGGGGGGGATGAGCAGTTCTTC
TRBJ2-2 few - TRBV6-2/TRBV6-3 13 CASSPSRTGELFF TGTGCCAGCAGTCCCTCACGTACCGGGGAGCTGTTTTTT
TRBJ1-1 - TRBD1 TRBV6-5 16 CASSYVGRGLNTEVFF TGTGCCAGCAGTTACGTCGGCAGGGGGCTGAACACTGAAGTTTTCTTT
TRBJ1-2 few - TRBV6-5 13 CASSRVSNYGYTF TGTGCCAGCAGTCGGGTATCTAACTATGGCTACACCTTC
TRBJ1-3 - - TRBV3-1 16 CASSQDWGRDGNTIYF TGTGCCAGCAGCCAAGATTGGGGCAGGGATGGAAACACCATATATTTT
TRBJ2-1 once - TRBV4-1 16 CASSQDGGAFNNEQFF TGCGCCAGCAGCCAAGATGGGGGCGCGTTTAACAATGAGCAGTTCTTC
TRBJ2-3 - - TRBV10-3 19 CAISAPINREKGSTDTQYF TGTGCCATCAGCGCCCCCATAAACAGGGAGAAGGGTAGCACAGATACGCAGTATTTT
TRBJ2-3 - - TRBV3-1 13 CASSQPAGPTQYF TGTGCCAGCAGCCAACCCGCTGGTCCTACGCAGTATTTT
TRBJ1-2 - TRBD1 TRBV20-1 14 CSARVTGGSGGYTF TGCAGTGCTAGGGTGACAGGGGGCTCTGGTGGCTACACCTTC
TRBJ1-3 - - TRBV4-1 18 CASSQDQPWVSVGNTIYF TGCGCCAGCAGCCAAGATCAGCCCTGGGTGAGCGTTGGAAACACCATATATTTT
TRBJ2-1 few - TRBV20-1 13 CSARAAGRNEQFF TGCAGTGCTAGAGCGGCAGGGCGGAATGAGCAGTTCTTC
TRBJ1-5 few TRBD1 TRBV6-2/TRBV6-3 15 CASSSGGIGNQPQHF TGTGCCAGCAGTTCAGGGGGCATCGGCAATCAGCCCCAGCATTTT
TRBJ2-7 - - TRBV28 17 CASSSTALGGPSYEQYF TGTGCCAGCAGTTCCACCGCTTTGGGCGGCCCTAGCTACGAGCAGTACTTC
TRBJ1-5 few - TRBV21-1 16 CASSKVRRQANQPQHF TGTGCCAGCAGCAAAGTGAGGCGACAGGCCAATCAGCCCCAGCATTTT
TRBJ1-2 few - TRBV6-5 13 CASSLRGDVGYTF TGTGCCAGCAGTTTGCGTGGAGATGTTGGCTACACCTTC
TRBJ1-1 once TRBD1 TRBV4-2 16 CASSQDEQGVSTEAFF TGTGCCAGCAGCCAAGATGAGCAGGGGGTGAGCACTGAAGCTTTCTTT
TRBJ1-1 - - TRBV20-1 12 CSAVRENTEAFF TGCAGTGCTGTACGGGAGAACACTGAAGCTTTCTTT
TRBJ1-2 many - TRBV7-9 13 CASSLEADYGYTF TGTGCCAGCAGCTTAGAGGCAGACTATGGCTACACCTTC
TRBJ2-3 few - TRBV14 14 CASSQESRYWAQYF TGTGCCAGCAGCCAAGAATCTCGGTACTGGGCGCAGTATTTT
TRBJ1-3 - - TRBV9 15 CASSVDSPPGNTIYF TGTGCCAGCAGCGTAGACAGCCCGCCTGGAAACACCATATATTTT
TRBJ1-4 - - TRBV28 15 CASSPRAVANEKLFF TGTGCCAGCAGTCCGAGGGCAGTAGCTAATGAAAAACTGTTTTTT